The 10 T cell receptor beta chains below come from one sample, sequenced in a study of identical twins. TCRdb independently ran MiXCR on the 5' RACE reads; one entry per CDR3 protein. The sample consists of about 200,000 distinct CDR3 sequences, about 7.5% of them appearing once. The same sample was also used in a study of yellow fever vaccine responses in identical twins.

Sample: memory (CD45RO+) T cells sorted from blood. The receptors here all came from a woman aged 18-30 years in good health.

This clonotype has ten or more counts. The chain is built from TRBV29-1 and TRBJ2-3, with 9 positions matching TRBD1. Germline CDR1 and CDR2: SQVTM and ANQGSEA. The ends lost 6 bases at V and 6 bases at J; junction bases unmatched: 10. CDR3 length equals 14 residues. The chain's CDR3 is CSVRDRVTPDTQYF. Here the CDR3 DNA reads TGCAGCGTACGGGACAGGGTGACCCCGGATACGCAGTATTTT.

This clonotype was found many times. The chain carries TRBV28 and TRBJ2-5; 7 nucleotides align to TRBD1. The V and J ends lost 4 bases and 2 bases, in that order; junction bases with no gene match: 7. The CDR3 has 15 residues. Germline V gives CDR1 MDHEN, CDR2 SYDVKM. The CDR3: CASSSHGTAQETQYF. The CDR3 DNA is TGTGCCAGCAGTTCCCACGGGACAGCTCAAGAGACCCAGTACTTC.

The CDR3 protein is CASSDRDYSYEQYF. DNA of the CDR3: TGTGCCAGCAGCGACCGGGACTACTCCTACGAGCAGTACTTC. This chain links TRBV21-1 with TRBJ2-7; the table calls TRBD2, which could not be checked here. TRBV21-1 is noted as a pseudogene. The length of the CDR3 is 14 residues.

This clonotype was seen a handful of times. This chain joins TRBV29-1 and TRBJ2-7; possible D gene TRBD2, 6 bases. Germline values: CDR1 SQVTM, CDR2 ANQGSEA. This CDR3 comprises 14 residues. Trimming pared 3 bases from V and 0 bases from J, leaving 12 bases between. CDR3 in DNA: TGCAGCGTTGAGGAGGGGTCACGCTCCTACGAGCAGTACTTC. Translated: CSVEEGSRSYEQYF.

This clonotype was found many times. This chain joins TRBV15 and TRBJ2-2, with TRBD1 identical over 7 bases. With 5 bases clipped from V and 3 bases from J, the junction kept 9 bases outside the gene matches. The CDR3 extends over 16 amino acids. CDR1 and CDR2 (germline): LNHNV, YYDKDF (reference sequence). The CDR3 DNA reads as TGTGCCACCAGCCCAAGCTGGGACAGAGACACCGGGGAGCTGTTTTTT. It specifies CATSPSWDRDTGELFF.

The chain links TRBV20-1 to TRBJ2-7; tentative D call: TRBD1 (5 bases). Germline V lookup: CDR1 DFQATT, CDR2 SNEGSKA (reference sequence). Deletions cut 3 bases from V and 2 bases from J, with 8 bases between. There are 12 residues in the CDR3. CDR3 nucleotide sequence: TGCAGTGCTAGGCAGGGAACCTACGAGCAGTACTTC. Its translation is CSARQGTYEQYF.

V and J are TRBV6-5 and TRBJ2-1; D gene uncertain. Trimming left V 0 bases short and J 5 bases short, with 8 bases between. This CDR3 has 14 amino acids. Per germline, CDR1 MNHEY and CDR2 SVGAGI. The CDR3 nucleotides are TGTGCCAGCAGTTACTCAGGTGTCAACAATGAGCAGTTCTTC. Translating it yields CASSYSGVNNEQFF.

J is TRBJ2-2 and V is TRBV18, with D unclear. Germline V CDR1 and CDR2: KGHSH, LQKENI. The V end lost 0 bases, the J end lost 6 bases, and 2 bases lay between the germline ends. This CDR3 has 12 amino acids. The CDR3: CASSPPPGELFF. The CDR3 nucleotides read TGTGCCAGCTCACCACCGCCCGGGGAGCTGTTTTTT. Looking up the rest from reference TRBV18 and TRBJ2-2 gives the full variable domain: NAGVMQNPRHLVRRRGQEARLRCSPMKGHSHVYWYRQLPEEGLKFMVYLQKENIIDESGMPKERFSAEFPKEGPSILRIQQVVRGDSAAYFCASSPPPGELFFGEGSRLTVL.

CDR3 nucleotide sequence: TGCAGTGCTGACGACAGTAACTATGGCTACACCTTC. Protein product: CSADDSNYGYTF. This chain connects TRBV20-1 to TRBJ1-2; possible D gene TRBD1, 5 bases. V lost 5 bases and J 1 base, leaving 8 bases between the germline ends. Germline values: CDR1 DFQATT, CDR2 SNEGSKA (reference sequence). The CDR3 extends over 12 amino acids.

This clonotype showed up just a few times. This chain links TRBV5-1 with TRBJ2-5, with 9 positions matching TRBD1. CDR3 size: 16 residues. The V gene's germline CDR1 is SGHRS and CDR2 YFSETQ. The trim removed 5 bases at V and 8 bases at J, leaving 16 bases unmatched. The CDR3 DNA is TGCGCCAGCAGACCAAACATACAGGGGGCTATGTATACCCAGTACTTC. Residues: CASRPNIQGAMYTQYF.